The clone carrying this T cell receptor beta chain was picked up a small number of times. The antigen is not known. This CDR3 is 12 amino acids long. V lost 5 bases and J lost 8, with 10 bases in between. In germline, CDR1 is MDHEN, CDR2 SYDVKM. One heparinised draw, averaging around 120 mL, was taken per donor. Markers CD45RO/CCR7/CD25/CD127/CD95/CD27 served to sort CD4+ naive, central memory, regulatory and stem cell-like memory cells. The data originate from a study of beta chain features in type 1 diabetes. The whole isolated RNA underwent reverse transcription, so sequencing captured expressed TCRB transcripts. This table comes from immunoSEQ multiplex PCR, and its TCRdb copy is limited to in-frame clones, with some not included. The sample consists of some 500,000 clones, roughly 11% of them appearing once. Study-level results: Moderate yet significant TCRB CDR3 shortening was seen in Type 1 diabetes patients in all four CD4+ subsets.

Source material: naive CD4+ T cells from blood. This chain connects TRBV28 to TRBJ2-1; a weak D match, TRBD1 (5 bases). This clonotype was obtained from a woman between 18 and 29 years old in good health. This CDR3 reads CASSVLGDEQFF. The CDR3 DNA reads as TGTGCCAGCAGTGTATTAGGGGATGAGCAGTTCTTC. Supplemented by reference TRBV28 and TRBJ2-1, the full variable domain reads DVKVTQSSRYLVKRTGEKVFLECVQDMDHENMFWYRQDPGLGLRLIYFSYDVKMKEKGDIPEGYSVSREKKERFSLILESASTNQTSMYLCASSVLGDEQFFGPGTRLTVL.